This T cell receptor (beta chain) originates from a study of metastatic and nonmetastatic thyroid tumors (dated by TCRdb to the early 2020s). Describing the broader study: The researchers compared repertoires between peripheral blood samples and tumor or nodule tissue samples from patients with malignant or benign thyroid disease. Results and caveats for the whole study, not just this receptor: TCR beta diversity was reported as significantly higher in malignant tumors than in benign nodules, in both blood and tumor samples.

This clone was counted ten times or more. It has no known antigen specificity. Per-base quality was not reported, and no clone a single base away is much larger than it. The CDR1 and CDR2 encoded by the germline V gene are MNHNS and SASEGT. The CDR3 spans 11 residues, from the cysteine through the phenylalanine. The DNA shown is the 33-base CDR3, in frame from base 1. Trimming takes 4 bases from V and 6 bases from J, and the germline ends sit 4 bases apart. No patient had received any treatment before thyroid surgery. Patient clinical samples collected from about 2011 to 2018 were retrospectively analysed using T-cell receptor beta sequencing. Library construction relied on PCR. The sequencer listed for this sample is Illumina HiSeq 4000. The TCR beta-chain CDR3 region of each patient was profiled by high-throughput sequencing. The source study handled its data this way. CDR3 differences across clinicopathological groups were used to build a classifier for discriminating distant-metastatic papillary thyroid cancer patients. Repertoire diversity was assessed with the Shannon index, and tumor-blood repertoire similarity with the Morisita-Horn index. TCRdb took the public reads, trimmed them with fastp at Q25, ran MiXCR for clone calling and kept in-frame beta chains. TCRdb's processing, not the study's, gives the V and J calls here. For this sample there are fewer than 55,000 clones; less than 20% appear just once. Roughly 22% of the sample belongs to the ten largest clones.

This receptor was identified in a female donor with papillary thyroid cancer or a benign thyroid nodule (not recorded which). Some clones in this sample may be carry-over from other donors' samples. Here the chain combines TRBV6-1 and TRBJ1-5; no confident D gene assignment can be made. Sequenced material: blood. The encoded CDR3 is CASSVGQPQHF. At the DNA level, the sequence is TGTGCCAGCAGTGTTGGTCAGCCCCAGCATTTT.